A selection of T cell receptor beta chains follows, all from one sample in a study of beta chain features in type 1 diabetes. Only in-frame clones appear in the TCRdb table, and some are missing; sequencing was by immunoSEQ multiplex PCR. Of 300,000 to 350,000 clones listed, approximately 13% are singletons. Sequencing was carried out using naive CD4+ T cells from blood. All receptors come from a woman between 18 and 29 years old with type 1 diabetes. The CDR3 runs from the conserved cysteine through the conserved F or W. The order of the fields is J gene, V gene, D gene, clone size, CDR3 protein, CDR3 DNA. The D gene is left open where the match is weak. Size is stated for part of the rows, as once, few or many counts, or as a class when the clone is expanded.

j_gene: TRBJ1-1; v_gene: TRBV30; d_gene: -; abundance: few; CDR3aa: CAWGHLNTEAFF; CDR3nt: TGTGCCTGGGGACATCTGAACACTGAAGCTTTCTTT
j_gene: TRBJ2-5; v_gene: TRBV18; d_gene: -; abundance: few; CDR3aa: CASSPFVQETQYF; CDR3nt: TGTGCCAGCTCACCCTTTGTACAAGAGACCCAGTACTTC
j_gene: TRBJ2-2; v_gene: TRBV5-6; d_gene: TRBD2; abundance: few; CDR3aa: CASSLGAGVSTGELFF; CDR3nt: TGTGCCAGCAGCTTGGGAGCGGGAGTATCTACCGGGGAGCTGTTTTTT
j_gene: TRBJ1-4; v_gene: TRBV6-6; d_gene: -; abundance: few; CDR3aa: CASSYQGSGEKLFF; CDR3nt: TGTGCCAGCAGTTACCAGGGAAGTGGAGAAAAACTGTTTTTT
j_gene: TRBJ2-2; v_gene: TRBV7-3; d_gene: TRBD1; abundance: few; CDR3aa: CASSRRTGNTGELFF; CDR3nt: TGTGCCAGCAGCCGACGGACAGGGAACACCGGGGAGCTGTTTTTT
j_gene: TRBJ1-1; v_gene: TRBV29-1; d_gene: -; abundance: -; CDR3aa: CSVEAGNTEAFF; CDR3nt: TGCAGCGTTGAAGCAGGGAACACTGAAGCTTTCTTT
j_gene: TRBJ1-2; v_gene: TRBV27; d_gene: TRBD1; abundance: -; CDR3aa: CASSMRQGNYGYTF; CDR3nt: TGTGCCAGCAGTATGAGACAGGGGAACTATGGCTACACCTTC
j_gene: TRBJ2-7; v_gene: TRBV29-1; d_gene: TRBD2; abundance: -; CDR3aa: CSVTGTSGSYEQYF; CDR3nt: TGCAGCGTCACGGGGACTAGCGGATCCTACGAGCAGTACTTC
j_gene: TRBJ2-7; v_gene: TRBV28; d_gene: TRBD2; abundance: few; CDR3aa: CASSSPGLADGYEQYF; CDR3nt: TGTGCCAGCAGTTCCCCTGGGCTAGCGGATGGCTACGAGCAGTACTTC
j_gene: TRBJ1-1; v_gene: TRBV7-8; d_gene: -; abundance: few; CDR3aa: CASSSRAENTEAFF; CDR3nt: TGTGCCAGCAGCTCGAGGGCAGAGAACACTGAAGCTTTCTTT